This TCR beta chain was captured by sequencing in a study of T cell changes during pregnancy in multiple sclerosis. Measured with immunoSEQ multiplex PCR; TCRdb has only the in-frame clones, and not every one. The repertoire consists of 42,000 or so clones, with less than 95% occurring once and the leading ten covering 8% to 10%. Germline V lookup: CDR1 SGDLS, CDR2 YYNGEE. Trimming took 3 bases from V and 0 from J, leaving 22 bases between them. The CDR3 contains 18 residues. The material sequenced was CD8+ T cells from peripheral blood mononuclear cells, taken in the first trimester of pregnancy. This chain joins TRBV9 and TRBJ2-7; no reliable D call. The TCR sequence derives from a female donor with multiple sclerosis, enrolled in a pregnancy study. The CDR3 DNA follows: TGTGCCAGCAGCGGAGAACAAAAAACAGAATATGGCTCCTACGAGCAGTACTTC. It encodes CASSGEQKTEYGSYEQYF.